Detailed here is one T cell receptor beta chain. Its antigen is not known. A template switching step contributed a universal primer site, while unique molecular identifiers were present in the cDNA. One entry per CDR3 protein results from TCRdb running MiXCR on the 5' RACE reads. The sample gives roughly 1,500,000 distinct CDR3 sequences, more than 30% of which show up once; about 0.27% is in the top ten. The CDR3 extends over 21 amino acids. V lost 6 bases, J lost 0 bases, and 32 bases lay in between. This specimen belongs to a study of identical twins. Study-level results: Fewer insertions characterized abundant cord blood beta clonotypes, whereas memory repertoires showed none.

Healthy Caucasians provided all donations. The specimen was cord blood. The V and J genes are TRBV12-3 or TRBV12-4 and TRBJ1-1; D unresolved. The clonotype originates from a newborn girl in good health. CDR3 region: CASSLVKVGRLVGLMNTEAFF. CDR3 nucleotide sequence: TGTGCCAGCAGCTTGGTGAAGGTGGGCCGCCTCGTAGGTCTCATGAACACTGAAGCTTTCTTT.